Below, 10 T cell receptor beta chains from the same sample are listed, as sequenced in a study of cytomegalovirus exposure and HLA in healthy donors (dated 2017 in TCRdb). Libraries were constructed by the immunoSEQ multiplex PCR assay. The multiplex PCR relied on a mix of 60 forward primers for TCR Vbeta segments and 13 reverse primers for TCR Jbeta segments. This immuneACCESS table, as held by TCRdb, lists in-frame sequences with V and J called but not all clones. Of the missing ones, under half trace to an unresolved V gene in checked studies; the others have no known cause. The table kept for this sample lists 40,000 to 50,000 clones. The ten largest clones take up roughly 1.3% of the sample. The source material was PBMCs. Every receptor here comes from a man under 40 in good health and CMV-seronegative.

The CDR3 loop reads CSGGTAGEHGYTF. CDR3 DNA sequence: TGCAGCGGGGGGACGGCAGGGGAACATGGCTACACCTTC. The chain recombines TRBV29-1 with TRBJ1-2, with D possibly matching TRBD1 (6 bases). This CDR3 region has 13 residues. Germline CDR1 SQVTM, CDR2 ANQGSEA. Trimming stripped 7 bases from V and 6 bases from J, with 18 bases between.

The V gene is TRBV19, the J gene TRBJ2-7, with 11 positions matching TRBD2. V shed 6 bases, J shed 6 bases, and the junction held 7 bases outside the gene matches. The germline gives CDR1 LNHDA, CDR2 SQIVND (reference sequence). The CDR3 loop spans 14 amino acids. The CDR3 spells CASSKTSGTFEQYF. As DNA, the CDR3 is TGTGCCAGTAGCAAGACTAGCGGGACATTCGAGCAGTACTTC.

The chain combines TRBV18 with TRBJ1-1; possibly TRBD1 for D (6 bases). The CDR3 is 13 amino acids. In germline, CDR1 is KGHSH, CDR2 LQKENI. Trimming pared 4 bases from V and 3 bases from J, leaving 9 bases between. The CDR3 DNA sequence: TGTGCCAGCTCACAGGGGGAGTACACTGAAGCTTTCTTT. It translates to CASSQGEYTEAFF. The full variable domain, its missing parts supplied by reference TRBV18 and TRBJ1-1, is NAGVMQNPRHLVRRRGQEARLRCSPMKGHSHVYWYRQLPEEGLKFMVYLQKENIIDESGMPKERFSAEFPKEGPSILRIQQVVRGDSAAYFCASSQGEYTEAFFGQGTRLTVV.

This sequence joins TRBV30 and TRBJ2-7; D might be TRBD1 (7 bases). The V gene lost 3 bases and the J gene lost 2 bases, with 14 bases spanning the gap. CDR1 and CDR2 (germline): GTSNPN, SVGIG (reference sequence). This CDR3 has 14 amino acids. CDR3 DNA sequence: TGTGCCTGGAGCGGAGGGGACAGTGCCTACGAGCAGTACTTC. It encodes CAWSGGDSAYEQYF.

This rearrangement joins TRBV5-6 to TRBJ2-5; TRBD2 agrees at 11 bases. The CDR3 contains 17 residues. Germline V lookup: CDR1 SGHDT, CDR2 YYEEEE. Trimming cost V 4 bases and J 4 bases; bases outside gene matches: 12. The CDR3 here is CASSQGTSGQRGETQYF. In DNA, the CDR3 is TGTGCCAGCAGCCAAGGGACTAGCGGTCAGAGGGGAGAGACCCAGTACTTC.

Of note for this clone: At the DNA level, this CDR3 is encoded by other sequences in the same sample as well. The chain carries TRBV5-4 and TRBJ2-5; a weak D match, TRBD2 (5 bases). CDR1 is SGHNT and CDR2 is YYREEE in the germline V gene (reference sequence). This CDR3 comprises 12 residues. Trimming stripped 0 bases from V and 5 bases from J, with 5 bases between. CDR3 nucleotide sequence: TGTGCCAGCAGCTTGGGGAGGGAGACCCAGTACTTC. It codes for CASSLGRETQYF.

CDR3 nucleotides: TGTGCCAGCAGTAGACCGGGACAGGGTACCTACGAGCAGTACTTC. Encoded protein: CASSRPGQGTYEQYF. The chain combines TRBV6-5 with TRBJ2-7; TRBD1 aligns across 9 bases. Losses at the gene ends were 5 bases for V and 2 bases for J; bases not matched to a gene: 7. The CDR3 is 15 amino acids. In germline, CDR1 is MNHEY, CDR2 SVGAGI.

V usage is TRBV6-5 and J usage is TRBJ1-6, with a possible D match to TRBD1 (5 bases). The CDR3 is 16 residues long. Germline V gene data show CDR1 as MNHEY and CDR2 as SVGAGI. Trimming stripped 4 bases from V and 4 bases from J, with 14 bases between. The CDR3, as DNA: TGTGCCAGCAGTTGGGGCAGTCAGGCGTATAATTCACCCCTCCACTTT. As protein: CASSWGSQAYNSPLHF.

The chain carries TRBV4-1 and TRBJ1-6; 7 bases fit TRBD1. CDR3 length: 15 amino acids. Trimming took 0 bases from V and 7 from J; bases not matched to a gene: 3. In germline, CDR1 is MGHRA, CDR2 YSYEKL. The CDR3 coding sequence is TGCGCCAGCAGCCAAGAGGGACAGCGGAATTCACCCCTCCACTTT. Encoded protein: CASSQEGQRNSPLHF.

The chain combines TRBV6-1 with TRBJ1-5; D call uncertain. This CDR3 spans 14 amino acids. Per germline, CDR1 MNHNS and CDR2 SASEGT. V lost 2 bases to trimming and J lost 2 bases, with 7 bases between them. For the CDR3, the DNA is TGTGCCAGCAGTGAACACGGAGGCAATCAGCCCCAGCATTTT. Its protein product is CASSEHGGNQPQHF.